This TCR beta chain was obtained from a study of blood T cell repertoires in COVID-19. Study summary: Both acute and convalescent COVID-19 samples were obtained from the United States, Italy and Spain. T cells, B-cell-depleted T cells, or PBMCs supplied cDNA or gDNA.

Authors' analysis steps: Cell counts per sample came from amplifying reference gene primers. Some clones are missing from TCRdb's copy, which holds only in-frame ones; the method was immunoSEQ multiplex PCR. V and J calls and clone size follow that table, whereas D and trimming were derived from the DNA. The data hold about 240,000 clones, with around 83% observed a single time. Germline CDR1 reads SGHTA; CDR2 reads FQGNSA. The V segment lost 0 bases and the J segment 4 bases; nucleotides outside the gene matches: 7. This CDR3 has 16 residues. The chain combines TRBV7-2 with TRBJ2-5, with TRBD2 identical over 8 bases. The origin of this receptor is a man aged 25-45 years who had recovered from COVID-19. Sequenced material: peripheral blood. The CDR3 sequence is CASSLAQRGGRETQYF. Here the CDR3 DNA reads TGTGCCAGCAGCTTAGCGCAACGGGGGGGGAGAGAGACCCAGTACTTC.